This T cell receptor beta chain was found in a study of cytomegalovirus exposure and HLA in healthy donors. Study details: Of the donors genotyped, 398 in all, 80% to 85% fell in the Caucasian-associated ancestry cluster. Findings and caveats of the study: Apparent HLA restriction characterized most CMV-associated TCR beta chains in a later analysis. The productive fraction for most TCR beta V segments was about 87% or about 30% in an earlier analysis.

A remark on this clone: Its antigen is currently unknown.

The PCR employed 60 Vbeta primers together with 13 Jbeta primers. Method: immunoSEQ multiplex PCR; TCRdb's copy keeps in-frame clones and lacks some. The profile shows 90,000 to 120,000 clones, approximately 79% of them singletons. The sequence was obtained from a woman in her forties in good health and CMV-seropositive. The sample consisted of PBMCs.

Written as DNA, the CDR3 is TGTGCCAGCTCACTCGCGCCCGAGAGCTCCTACGAGCAGTACTTC. Encoded protein: CASSLAPESSYEQYF. The chain carries TRBV18 and TRBJ2-7; D gene unclear. The CDR3 consists of 15 residues. Germline V CDR1 and CDR2: KGHSH, LQKENI. V dropped 4 bases and J dropped 0 bases, with 13 bases sitting between them.